Following are 3 T cell receptor beta chains from one sample sequenced in a study of cytomegalovirus exposure and HLA in healthy donors. TCRdb keeps only in-frame clones here, not all; method: immunoSEQ multiplex PCR. The profile shows 200,000 to 300,000 clones, approximately 86% of them singletons. Sequenced sample: PBMCs. The source of these receptors is a woman in her twenties or thirties in good health and CMV-seropositive.

There are a few counts of this clone. J is TRBJ2-7 and V is TRBV19; TRBD2 is a possible D gene (5 bases). Germline assignment: CDR1 LNHDA and CDR2 SQIVND (reference sequence). Between the trimmed V and J ends, which lost 5 bases and 1 base, there was a span of 15 bases. This CDR3 is built from 15 residues. This CDR3 is CASSRGTDASYEQYF. CDR3 DNA sequence: TGTGCCAGTAGTCGGGGAACAGACGCATCCTACGAGCAGTACTTC.

The rearrangement uses TRBV2 and TRBJ2-3; 7 bases are shared with TRBD1. The CDR3 length is 15 residues. V shed 0 bases and J 5 bases; nucleotides not matched to a gene: 5. CDR1 SNHLY and CDR2 FYNNEI come from the germline V gene. Here the CDR3 reads CASSEADRVGDTQYF. The CDR3 coding sequence is TGTGCCAGCAGTGAAGCTGACAGGGTGGGAGATACGCAGTATTTT.

The genes are TRBV5-1 and TRBJ1-2, with 10 positions matching TRBD1. Trimming at V came to 4 bases and at J to 0 bases, leaving 9 bases not matched to a gene. CDR1 is SGHRS and CDR2 is YFSETQ in the germline V gene. The CDR3 has 17 residues. The DNA of the CDR3 is TGCGCCAGCAGCGCCGACAGGGGGCGACCCGCTAACTATGGCTACACCTTC. It is translated as CASSADRGRPANYGYTF.